This paragraph reports one T cell receptor beta chain. Its antigen remains unknown. This sample stems from a study of CXCR3-negative and CXCR3-positive naive CD8 T cells. Regarding the study as a whole: Most assays used freshly isolated PBMCs, as cryopreservation partially reduced CXCR3. The study inferred TCR strength from TRB CDR3 properties and found comparable surface CD5 between naive subsets. CXCR3-positive naive cells had more hydrophobic TRB CDR3s than CXCR3-negative naive cells. In naive cells, CXCR3-negative and CXCR3-positive subsets had similar TRBV-TRBJ usage; memory cells differed. Both of the naive subsets showed about the same high diversity, but memory CD8+ cells had much less.

The CDR3 is made up of 13 amino acids. Germline V gene lookup returns CDR1 LGHNA and CDR2 YNFKEQ. UMI-labeled 5' RACE TRB cDNA libraries were prepared from the cells. TCRdb re-called the 5' RACE reads; one entry per CDR3 protein, DNA not given. The table for this sample gives approximately 120,000 distinct CDR3 sequences. This chain uses TRBV4-2 with TRBJ2-7. This clonotype originated in a human donor in good health. Some clones in this sample may be carry-over from other donors' samples. Material for sequencing was naive CXCR3+ CD8+ T cells from blood. The subset was: CD45RO-CCR7+CD27+CD95- naive CD8+ T cells expressing CXCR3 (TNR3+). CDR3 amino acids: CASSQDFAYEQYF.